The present T cell receptor (beta chain) was sequenced within a study of patients and donors after allogeneic stem cell transplantation. The CDR3 spans 14 residues. TCRdb reprocessed the RT-PCR reads via MiXCR and lists one record per CDR3 protein. The table lists approximately 160,000 distinct CDR3 sequences, 25% to 35% of them singletons, with 3.2% in the top ten. This sequence was found in a human donor who was either an allogeneic HSCT recipient or a stem cell or donor lymphocyte infusion donor (not recorded which). It is not recorded whose cells these are; they may come from a transplant donor. The V and J genes are TRBV21-1 and TRBJ2-5; the table's D call, TRBD1, was not checked against the DNA. TRBV21-1 is a pseudogene. Sequencing input: blood, either unsorted or a sorted T cell fraction (not recorded which). In DNA form, the CDR3 reads TGTGCCAGCAAATCAGGGAGAAAGAGGGAGACCCGGTACTTC. Protein product: CASKSGRKRETRYF.